This TCR beta chain appears in the sequencing data of a study of glioma-infiltrating T cells after dendritic cell vaccination. Overall study context: Glioblastoma patients came from Phase I and II dendritic cell vaccination trials. Dendritic cell vaccine was injected intradermally three times, biweekly.

Time point here: after dendritic cell vaccination, including at tumor progression/relapse. Fresh-frozen tumor tissue and more than two years of survival data were available for all. The method was immunoSEQ multiplex PCR; TCRdb's version includes in-frame clones alone and lacks a portion of them. The table records about 94,000 clones, about 85% of them present only once. Findings and limits, study-wide: Patients with more pretreatment TILs had longer time to progression and survival.

For this clone: Its antigen is still unknown.

The J segment lost 0 bases and the V segment lost 5 bases, leaving 5 bases of the junction unmatched. There are 16 residues in the CDR3. In germline, CDR1 is LNHDA, CDR2 SQIVND (reference sequence). Sequencing was performed on blood, taken after dendritic cell vaccination. The chain is built from TRBV19 and TRBJ2-1, with 9 positions matching TRBD2. This receptor was obtained from a human donor with glioblastoma. CDR3: CASSLLAGVSYNEQFF. The CDR3 coding sequence is TGTGCCAGTAGTCTGTTAGCGGGAGTCTCCTACAATGAGCAGTTCTTC.